The 14 T cell receptor beta chains reported below all come from one sample, sequenced in a study of identical twins. TCRdb processed the 5' RACE reads anew with MiXCR; each CDR3 protein has one entry. The sample consists of about 700,000 distinct CDR3 sequences, approximately 9% of them appearing once. This same sample was also taken into another study, of yellow fever vaccine responses in identical twins.

Input material: PBMCs. These receptors all come from a woman younger than 30 in good health.

This chain's CDR3 is CASSLLPLTDTQYF. The CDR3 DNA sequence: TGTGCCAGCAGCTTACTCCCACTCACAGATACGCAGTATTTT. The chain recombines TRBV7-3 with TRBJ2-3; D is unclear. The CDR3 totals 14 residues. Trimming left V 2 bases short and J 2 bases short, with 8 bases between. Germline lookup yields CDR1 SGHTA and CDR2 FQGTGA. Complete variable domain (other parts from reference TRBV7-3 and TRBJ2-3): GAGVSQTPSNKVTEKGKYVELRCDPISGHTALYWYRQSLGQGPEFLIYFQGTGAADDSGLPNDRFFAVRPEGSVSTLKIQRTERGDSAVYLCASSLLPLTDTQYFGPGTRLTVL.

In this sample, this clonotype turned up a few times. The chain links TRBV29-1 to TRBJ2-7; D is perhaps TRBD2 (5 bases). V was cut by 4 bases and J by 5 bases, with 12 bases left in between. The germline gives CDR1 SQVTM, CDR2 ANQGSEA. This CDR3 has 12 amino acids. The CDR3 nucleotides read TGCAGCGTTGCTGAGTCGGGGAACGAGCAGTACTTC. This codes for CSVAESGNEQYF.

The chain carries TRBV7-2 and TRBJ2-7, with 16 bases identical to TRBD2. Germline trimming cut 3 bases from V and 1 base from J; bases unmatched to any gene: 3. Germline V lookup: CDR1 SGHTA, CDR2 FQGNSA. The CDR3 extends over 17 amino acids. CDR3 DNA sequence: TGTGCCAGCAGCTTGGGACTAGCGGGAGGGCCATCCTACGAGCAGTACTTC. Translated: CASSLGLAGGPSYEQYF.

In this sample, this clonotype turned up a few times. In DNA form, the CDR3 reads TGTGCCAGCAGTGACTCCGGGAGACCGGAAGCTTTCTTT. It is translated as CASSDSGRPEAFF. J is TRBJ1-1 and V is TRBV25-1; no reliable D call. The CDR3 runs 13 residues. V lost 3 bases and J lost 8, with 13 bases in between. Germline-derived CDR1 and CDR2 are MGHDK and SYGVNS.

This clonotype has a count of ten or more. CDR3 amino acids: CATSNAGLGGLEQFF. CDR3 nucleotide sequence: TGTGCCACCAGTAACGCAGGGTTGGGGGGGTTGGAGCAGTTCTTC. V is TRBV24-1 and J is TRBJ2-1, with 7 bases matching TRBD2. Trimming took 6 bases from V and 10 from J; bases not matched to a gene: 14. Germline V CDR1 and CDR2: KGHDR, SFDVKD. There are 15 residues in the CDR3.

A few counts support this clonotype. The gene calls are TRBV7-2 and TRBJ2-7, with 8 bases aligning to TRBD2. The ends lost 3 bases at V and 5 bases at J; junction bases unmatched: 6. This CDR3 is built from 14 residues. CDR1 is SGHTA and CDR2 is FQGNSA in the germline V gene. For the CDR3, the DNA is TGTGCCAGCAGCTTGTTGAGCGGGAGCCACGAGCAGTACTTC. It translates to CASSLLSGSHEQYF.

This chain uses TRBV11-1 with TRBJ1-5; 7 nucleotides match TRBD1. The trim removed 1 base at V and 5 bases at J, leaving 20 bases unmatched. The CDR3 sequence is 20 residues long. Germline V CDR1 and CDR2: SGHAT, FQDESV (reference sequence). CDR3 DNA sequence: TGTGCCAGCAGCTTAGGCAGACAGGGCTCCGATGGCAAGGGTTATCAGCCCCAGCATTTT. Its translation: CASSLGRQGSDGKGYQPQHF.

With respect to this clonotype: One end of the junction does not line up with germline, which may come from a read error. The chain links TRBV29-1 to TRBJ2-1, with no clear D. Per germline, CDR1 SQVTM and CDR2 ANQGSEA. CDR3 length: 13 residues. The CDR3 region is CSVHSATYNEQLF. DNA for the CDR3: TGCAGCGTTCACAGCGCAACCTACAATGAGCAGCTCTTC.

This sequence joins TRBV7-2 and TRBJ2-7; D is undetermined. The CDR3 loop spans 15 amino acids. Germline assignment: CDR1 SGHTA and CDR2 FQGNSA. With 5 bases removed from V and 0 bases from J, the gap between germline ends came to 14 bases. The CDR3: CASSLRAERSYEQYF. The CDR3 DNA is TGTGCCAGCAGCCTTAGAGCCGAGCGCTCCTACGAGCAGTACTTC. Filled out from reference TRBV7-2 and TRBJ2-7, the complete variable domain reads GAGVSQSPSNKVTEKGKDVELRCDPISGHTALYWYRQSLGQGLEFLIYFQGNSAPDKSGLPSDRFSAERTGGSVSTLTIQRTQQEDSAVYLCASSLRAERSYEQYFGPGTRLTVT.

In its sample, this clonotype was seen many times. The junction departs from the called germline gene at one end, perhaps through a read error. This chain joins TRBV5-1 and TRBJ2-7, with D tentatively TRBD1 (6 bases). There are 12 residues in the CDR3. In germline, CDR1 is SGHRS, CDR2 YFSETQ. In nucleotides, the CDR3 is TGTGCCAGCAGTTCGGACAGCTACGAGCAGTACTTC. This encodes CASSSDSYEQYF.

The chain recombines TRBV30 with TRBJ2-1; 9 nucleotides align to TRBD2. The CDR3 consists of 13 residues. Germline V gene data show CDR1 as GTSNPN and CDR2 as SVGIG (reference sequence). This chain's CDR3 is CAFPGTSSEEQFF. CDR3 DNA sequence: TGTGCTTTTCCCGGGACTAGCAGCGAGGAGCAGTTCTTC.

There are a few counts of this clonotype. The chain links TRBV5-1 to TRBJ2-7; possibly TRBD1 or TRBD2 for D (5 bases each). CDR1 is SGHRS and CDR2 is YFSETQ in the germline V gene. The CDR3 has 13 amino acids. Trimming cost V 5 bases and J 3 bases, with 12 bases left between them. DNA of the CDR3: TGCGCCAGCAGGCCCCCGGGGCGCTACGAGCAGTACTTC. Translation: CASRPPGRYEQYF. Looking up the rest from reference TRBV5-1 and TRBJ2-7 gives the full variable domain: KAGVTQTPRYLIKTRGQQVTLSCSPISGHRSVSWYQQTPGQGLQFLFEYFSETQRNKGNFPGRFSGRQFSNSRSEMNVSTLELGDSALYLCASRPPGRYEQYFGPGTRLTVT.

There are many counts of this clonotype. The V call is TRBV7-2, the J call TRBJ2-7; 11 bases agree with TRBD2. The germline CDR1 and CDR2 sequences are SGHTA and FQGNSA. This CDR3 has 15 amino acids. Trimming removed 5 bases from V and 1 base from J; junction bases left unmatched: 4. CDR3 coding DNA: TGTGCCAGCAGCATTGGACTAGCGGGTTCCTACGAGCAGTACTTC. Translation gives CASSIGLAGSYEQYF. The full variable domain, with the rest looked up from reference TRBV7-2 and TRBJ2-7, is GAGVSQSPSNKVTEKGKDVELRCDPISGHTALYWYRQSLGQGLEFLIYFQGNSAPDKSGLPSDRFSAERTGGSVSTLTIQRTQQEDSAVYLCASSIGLAGSYEQYFGPGTRLTVT.

This clonotype has ten or more counts. The V gene is TRBV29-1, the J gene TRBJ2-2; D remains ambiguous. Germline loops: CDR1 SQVTM, CDR2 ANQGSEA. CDR3 length: 13 amino acids. The V end lost 7 bases, the J end lost 1 base, and 10 bases lay between the germline ends. CDR3 residues: CSAGHMNTGELFF. In DNA, the CDR3 is TGCAGCGCCGGGCATATGAACACCGGGGAGCTGTTTTTT.